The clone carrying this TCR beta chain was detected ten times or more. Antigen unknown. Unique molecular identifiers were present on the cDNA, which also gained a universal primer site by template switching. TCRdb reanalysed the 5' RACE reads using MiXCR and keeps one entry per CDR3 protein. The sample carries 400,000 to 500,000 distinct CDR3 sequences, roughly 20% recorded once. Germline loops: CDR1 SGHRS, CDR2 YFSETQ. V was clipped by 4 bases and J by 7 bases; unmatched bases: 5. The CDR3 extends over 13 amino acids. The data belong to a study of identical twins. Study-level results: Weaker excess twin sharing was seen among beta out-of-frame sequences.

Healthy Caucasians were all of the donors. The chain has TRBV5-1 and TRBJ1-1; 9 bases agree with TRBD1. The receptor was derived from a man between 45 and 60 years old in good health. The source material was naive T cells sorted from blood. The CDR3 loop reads CASSPQGAGEAFF. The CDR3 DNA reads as TGCGCCAGCAGCCCACAGGGGGCGGGTGAAGCTTTCTTT.